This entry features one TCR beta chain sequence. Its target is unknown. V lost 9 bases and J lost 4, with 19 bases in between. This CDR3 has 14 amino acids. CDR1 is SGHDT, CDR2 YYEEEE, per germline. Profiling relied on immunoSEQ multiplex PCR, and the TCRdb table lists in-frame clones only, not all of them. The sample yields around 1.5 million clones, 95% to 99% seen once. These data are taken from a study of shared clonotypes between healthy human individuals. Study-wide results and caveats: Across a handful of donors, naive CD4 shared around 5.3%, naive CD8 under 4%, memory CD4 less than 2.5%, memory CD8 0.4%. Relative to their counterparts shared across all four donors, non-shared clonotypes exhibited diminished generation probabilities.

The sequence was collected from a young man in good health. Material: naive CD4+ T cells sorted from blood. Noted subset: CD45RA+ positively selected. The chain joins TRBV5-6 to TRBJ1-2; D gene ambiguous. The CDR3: CATRVFGPAYGYTF. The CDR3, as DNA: TGTGCCACCAGAGTTTTCGGGCCGGCCTATGGCTACACCTTC.